Each of the 21 T cell receptor beta chains below was sequenced from the same sample in a study of early T cells in non-severe SARS-CoV-2 infection. TCRdb reprocessed the 5' RACE reads with MiXCR, giving one entry per CDR3 protein. Of about 48,000 distinct CDR3 sequences in the sample, 8.5% to 10% were seen once. Sequencing input: whole blood. The receptor source for this set is an adult who was a healthcare worker with PCR-confirmed SARS-CoV-2 infection or an uninfected control (not recorded which).

This clonotype was picked up many times. The chain employs TRBV12-3 or TRBV12-4 and TRBJ2-1; 11 nucleotides agree with TRBD2. Losses at the gene ends were 6 bases for V and 7 bases for J; bases not matched to a gene: 17. This CDR3 has 18 amino acids. CDR3 in DNA: TGTGCCAGCAGGGAATTTTGGGGGACTAGCGGTAGCGAGAATGAGCAGTTCTTC. This translates into CASREFWGTSGSENEQFF.

This clonotype was seen many times. The genes are TRBV12-3 or TRBV12-4 and TRBJ1-1, with unresolved D. V lost 3 bases, J lost 3 bases, and 11 bases lay in between. This CDR3 region has 14 residues. CDR3 region: CASSLRLMDTEAFF. The CDR3 bases are TGTGCCAGCAGTTTGAGACTCATGGACACTGAAGCTTTCTTT.

The V and J genes are TRBV19 and TRBJ2-1; unclear D gene. Germline CDR1 is LNHDA and CDR2 is SQIVND (reference sequence). V was clipped by 5 bases and J by 0 bases, with 8 bases between them. The CDR3 consists of 14 residues. The CDR3 reads CASSPALSYNEQFF. The CDR3 DNA follows: TGTGCCAGTAGTCCAGCGCTCTCCTACAATGAGCAGTTCTTC.

This clonotype appeared many times. The rearrangement joins TRBV29-1 to TRBJ1-1; tentative D call: TRBD1 (6 bases). The CDR3 runs 13 residues. CDR1 SQVTM and CDR2 ANQGSEA come from the germline V gene. The ends were cut back, 5 bases at V and 0 bases at J, with 10 bases in the middle. DNA of the CDR3: TGCAGCGTTAAAGGGGGGATGAACACTGAAGCTTTCTTT. Translating gives CSVKGGMNTEAFF.

This clonotype occurred once. The chain carries TRBV5-1 and TRBJ2-7, with 8 positions matching TRBD2. Germline values: CDR1 SGHRS, CDR2 YFSETQ. The CDR3 contains 14 residues. J lost 2 bases, V lost 3 bases, and 4 bases had no gene match. CDR3 amino acids: CASSYSGVAYEQYF. DNA for the CDR3: TGCGCCAGCAGCTATAGCGGGGTTGCCTACGAGCAGTACTTC.

The chain employs TRBV7-9 and TRBJ2-1; D could derive from TRBD1 or TRBD2 (5 bases each). V was clipped by 8 bases and J by 4 bases, with 15 bases between them. CDR3 length equals 14 residues. Germline V gives CDR1 SEHNR, CDR2 FQNEAQ (reference sequence). As DNA, the CDR3 is TGTGCCAGCTTAAGGGACGGACAATACAATGAGCAGTTCTTC. Translating gives CASLRDGQYNEQFF.

This clonotype has ten or more counts. This chain links TRBV2 with TRBJ2-1; D is unclear. V lost 7 bases, J lost 1 base, and 8 bases lay in between. Per the germline V gene, CDR1 is SNHLY and CDR2 is FYNNEI. The CDR3 length is 13 residues. CDR3 sequence (DNA): TGTGCCAGCAAATTAAGGTCCTACAATGAGCAGTTCTTC. Amino acids: CASKLRSYNEQFF.

This clonotype showed up many times. The J gene is TRBJ2-1, the V gene TRBV12-3 or TRBV12-4, with D perhaps TRBD2 (5 bases). The V gene lost 7 bases and the J gene lost 6 bases, with 10 bases spanning the gap. There are 12 residues in the CDR3. The CDR3 here is CASTDEGNEQFF. In nucleotides, the CDR3 is TGTGCCAGCACCGATGAGGGCAATGAGCAGTTCTTC.

This clonotype was recorded many times. The J gene is TRBJ2-7, the V gene TRBV9, with D unresolved. The CDR3 covers 12 residues. Germline CDR1 and CDR2: SGDLS and YYNGEE. The V end lost 3 bases, the J end lost 5 bases, and 9 bases lay between the germline ends. The chain's CDR3 is CASSADGDEQYF. CDR3 coding DNA: TGTGCCAGCAGCGCCGACGGAGACGAGCAGTACTTC.

This clonotype was seen repeatedly, ten times or more. V is TRBV7-9 and J is TRBJ2-1, with 9 bases matching TRBD2. The CDR3 spans 15 residues. V shed 3 bases and J 2 bases; nucleotides not matched to a gene: 2. CDR1 SEHNR and CDR2 FQNEAQ come from the germline V gene (reference sequence). CDR3 DNA sequence: TGTGCCAGCAGCTTGACTAGCGGTACCTACAATGAGCAGTTCTTC. Protein sequence: CASSLTSGTYNEQFF.

By sample share, this clonotype is medium-sized. V gene TRBV7-7 combines with J gene TRBJ2-2; unclear D gene. CDR1 SSHAT and CDR2 FNYEAQ come from the germline V gene (reference sequence). This CDR3 has 12 amino acids. Trimming removed 2 bases from V and 7 bases from J, with 5 bases in between. Here the CDR3 DNA reads TGTGCCAGCAGCTTATTCGGCGGGGAGCTGTTTTTT. It translates to CASSLFGGELFF.

This clonotype was counted at least ten times. This sequence joins TRBV20-1 and TRBJ2-3; 7 bases match TRBD2. The trim removed 3 bases at V and 3 bases at J, leaving 21 bases unmatched. The CDR3 is 19 residues long. CDR1 and CDR2 (germline): DFQATT, SNEGSKA (reference sequence). The CDR3 loop reads CSARGPSRAGLDWTDTQYF. CDR3 DNA sequence: TGCAGTGCTAGGGGCCCCTCTAGAGCGGGATTAGATTGGACAGATACGCAGTATTTT.

V usage is TRBV29-1 and J usage is TRBJ1-1, with 7 bases aligning to TRBD1. With 2 bases clipped from V and 5 bases from J, the junction kept 2 bases outside the gene matches. Looked up from germline, CDR1 is SQVTM and CDR2 is ANQGSEA. This CDR3 has 12 amino acids. In DNA form, the CDR3 reads TGCAGCGTTGAACCAGGGGGGACTGAAGCTTTCTTT. It codes for CSVEPGGTEAFF. Based on the CDR3 plus reference TRBV29-1 and TRBJ1-1, the full variable domain is SAVISQKPSRDICQRGTSLTIQCQVDSQVTMMFWYRQQPGQSLTLIATANQGSEATYESGFVIDKFPISRPNLTFSTLTVSNMSPEDSSIYLCSVEPGGTEAFFGQGTRLTVV.

The table lists this clonotype with many counts. The V gene is TRBV28, the J gene TRBJ2-7; maybe TRBD2 (5 bases). V lost 4 bases to trimming and J lost 4 bases, with 26 bases between them. Per the germline V gene, CDR1 is MDHEN and CDR2 is SYDVKM. The CDR3 totals 18 residues. The CDR3, as DNA: TGTGCCAGCAGTTCTAACCCCCGAGGGCTGGATACCGATTACGAGCAGTACTTC. Amino acids: CASSSNPRGLDTDYEQYF.

This clonotype was seen ten or more times. The chain has TRBV7-8 and TRBJ1-2; possibly TRBD1 for D (5 bases). V gave up 9 bases and J gave up 4 bases, with 21 bases separating them. This CDR3 region has 15 residues. Germline CDR1 is SGHVS and CDR2 is FQNEAQ. CDR3 nucleotide sequence: TGTGCCAGTCGGGGGTGGGAAGAGACCACCTATGGCTACACCTTC. Its protein is CASRGWEETTYGYTF.

This clonotype was seen many times. V usage is TRBV12-3 or TRBV12-4 and J usage is TRBJ1-5, with D possibly being TRBD1 (6 bases). CDR3 length: 13 residues. The ends were cut back, 7 bases at V and 7 bases at J, with 14 bases in the middle. The CDR3: CASTGGLLQPQHF. Written as DNA, the CDR3 is TGTGCCAGCACCGGGGGGCTATTGCAGCCCCAGCATTTT.

This clonotype was detected ten times or more. The gene calls are TRBV7-8 and TRBJ2-2; 7 nucleotides agree with TRBD2. The CDR3 length is 15 residues. Germline CDR1 is SGHVS and CDR2 is FQNEAQ. With V trimmed by 5 bases and J by 0 bases, 3 bases remained unmatched. The CDR3 loop is CASSNLAANTGELFF. CDR3 DNA: TGTGCCAGCAGCAACCTAGCGGCGAACACCGGGGAGCTGTTTTTT.

This clonotype occurred many times. The genes are TRBV20-1 and TRBJ2-3; D remains unclear. The CDR3 has 13 residues. In germline, CDR1 is DFQATT, CDR2 SNEGSKA (reference sequence). V was cut by 6 bases and J by 2 bases, with 12 bases left in between. CDR3 sequence: CSASLSVTDTQYF. For the CDR3, the DNA is TGCAGTGCCAGCCTATCGGTCACAGATACGCAGTATTTT.

The CDR3 loop reads CASNFGQRGYTF. CDR3 sequence (DNA): TGTGCCAGCAATTTCGGGCAGCGTGGCTACACCTTC. This chain connects TRBV6-2 or TRBV6-3 to TRBJ1-2; D gene unclear. The germline V gene encodes CDR1 MNHEY and CDR2 SVGEGT. CDR3 length equals 12 residues. Trimming removed 7 bases at V and 7 bases at J, with 13 bases between.

The chain joins TRBV30 to TRBJ1-1, with D perhaps TRBD1 (6 bases). The V gene's germline CDR1 is GTSNPN and CDR2 SVGIG (reference sequence). The CDR3 length is 11 residues. Trimming took off 4 bases at V and 10 bases at J, with 13 bases between the two ends. The CDR3 loop reads CAWKGRRGAFF. CDR3 bases: TGTGCCTGGAAGGGGCGCAGGGGAGCTTTCTTT.

This clonotype was counted at least ten times. The chain couples TRBV5-5 to TRBJ2-1; D may be TRBD1 (6 bases). CDR1 is SGHKS and CDR2 is YYEKEE in the germline V gene (reference sequence). The CDR3 length is 15 residues. Trimming took 5 bases from V and 5 from J, leaving 17 bases between them. The CDR3 region is CASSPGARGHNEQFF. The CDR3 DNA reads TGTGCCAGCAGTCCCGGAGCCAGGGGTCACAATGAGCAGTTCTTC.